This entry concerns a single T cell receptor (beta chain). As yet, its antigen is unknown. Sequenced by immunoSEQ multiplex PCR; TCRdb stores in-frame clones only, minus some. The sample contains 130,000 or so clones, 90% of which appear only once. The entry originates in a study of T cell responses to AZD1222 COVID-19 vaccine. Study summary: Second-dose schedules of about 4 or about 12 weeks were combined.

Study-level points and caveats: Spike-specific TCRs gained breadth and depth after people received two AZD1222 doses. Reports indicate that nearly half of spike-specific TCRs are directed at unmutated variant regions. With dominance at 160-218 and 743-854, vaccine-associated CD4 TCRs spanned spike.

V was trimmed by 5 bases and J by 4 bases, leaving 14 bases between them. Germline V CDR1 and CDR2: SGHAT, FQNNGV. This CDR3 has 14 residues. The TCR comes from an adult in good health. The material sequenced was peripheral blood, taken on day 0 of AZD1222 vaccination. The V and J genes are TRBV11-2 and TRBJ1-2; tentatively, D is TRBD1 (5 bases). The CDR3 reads CASSKTGTLYGYTF. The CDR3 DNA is TGTGCCAGCAGCAAAACCGGGACCCTCTATGGCTACACCTTC.